The clone carrying this T cell receptor (beta chain) was picked up a small number of times. Its antigen is undetermined. Sorting gave populations that all exceeded 98% purity. This sample was included in a study of beta chain features in type 1 diabetes. Findings and limits, study-wide: Within each of all four CD4+ subsets, Type 1 diabetes patients had TCRB CDR3s that were moderately but significantly shorter.

The CDR3 is 14 amino acids. Germline V CDR1 and CDR2: SNHLY, FYNNEI. V shed 6 bases and J shed 7 bases, with 16 bases lying between them. The whole isolated RNA underwent reverse transcription, so sequencing captured expressed TCRB transcripts. The method was immunoSEQ multiplex PCR; TCRdb's version includes in-frame clones alone and lacks a portion of them. This sample has 130,000 to 150,000 clones, with about 13% found just once. The source material was central memory CD4+ T cells from blood. The J gene is TRBJ1-5, the V gene TRBV2; D is ambiguous. The receptor was isolated from a man aged 18 to 30 with type 1 diabetes. CDR3 protein: CASRPGSGGQPQHF. The CDR3 DNA is TGTGCCAGCAGGCCAGGATCCGGCGGGCAGCCCCAGCATTTT.